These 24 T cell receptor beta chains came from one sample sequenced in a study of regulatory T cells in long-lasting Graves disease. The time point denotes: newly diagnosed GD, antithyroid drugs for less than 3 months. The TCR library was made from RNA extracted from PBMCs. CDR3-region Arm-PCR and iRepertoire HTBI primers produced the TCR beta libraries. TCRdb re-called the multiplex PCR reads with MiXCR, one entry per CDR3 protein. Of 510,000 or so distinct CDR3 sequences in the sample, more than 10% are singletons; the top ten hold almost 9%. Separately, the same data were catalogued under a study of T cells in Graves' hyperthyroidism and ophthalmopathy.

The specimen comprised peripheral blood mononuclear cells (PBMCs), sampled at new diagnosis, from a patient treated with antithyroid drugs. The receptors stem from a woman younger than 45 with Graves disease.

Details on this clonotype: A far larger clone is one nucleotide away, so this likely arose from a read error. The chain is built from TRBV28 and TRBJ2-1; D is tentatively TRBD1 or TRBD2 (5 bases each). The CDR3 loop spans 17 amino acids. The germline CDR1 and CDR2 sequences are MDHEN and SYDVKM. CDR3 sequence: CASSLGASASSYNEEFF. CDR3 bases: TGTGCCAGCAGCTTAGGGGCTTCGGCTAGCTCCTACAATGAGGAGTTCTTC.

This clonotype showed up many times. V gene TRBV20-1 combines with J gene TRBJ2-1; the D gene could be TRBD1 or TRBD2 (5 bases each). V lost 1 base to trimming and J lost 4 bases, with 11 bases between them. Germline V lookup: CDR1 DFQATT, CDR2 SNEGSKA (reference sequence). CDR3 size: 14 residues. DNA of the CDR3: TGCAGTGCTAGAGGGGGACCGCGATACAATGAGCAGTTCTTC. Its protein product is CSARGGPRYNEQFF.

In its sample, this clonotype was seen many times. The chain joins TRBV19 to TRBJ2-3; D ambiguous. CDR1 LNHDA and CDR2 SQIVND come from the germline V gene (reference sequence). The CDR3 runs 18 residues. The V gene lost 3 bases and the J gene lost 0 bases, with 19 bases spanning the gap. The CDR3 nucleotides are TGTGCCAGTAGTATTGGACGGGCCACAATAACTAGCACAGATACGCAGTATTTT. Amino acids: CASSIGRATITSTDTQYF.

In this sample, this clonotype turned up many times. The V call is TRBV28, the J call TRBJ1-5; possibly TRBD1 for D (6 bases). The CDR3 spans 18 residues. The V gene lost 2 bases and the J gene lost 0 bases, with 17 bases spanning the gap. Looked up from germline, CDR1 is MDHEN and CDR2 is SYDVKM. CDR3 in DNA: TGTGCCAGCAGTTTAGCGGGCCAGGGGAAGTTTAGCAATCAGCCCCAGCATTTT. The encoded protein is CASSLAGQGKFSNQPQHF.

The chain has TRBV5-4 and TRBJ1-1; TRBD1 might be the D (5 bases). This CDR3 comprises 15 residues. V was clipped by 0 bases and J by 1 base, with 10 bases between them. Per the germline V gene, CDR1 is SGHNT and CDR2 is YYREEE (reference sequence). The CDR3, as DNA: TGTGCCAGCAGCTTGGAGCGGGGCGGGAACACTGAAGCTTTCTTT. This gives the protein CASSLERGGNTEAFF.

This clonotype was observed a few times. In DNA, the CDR3 is TGTGCCAGCAGTGTAGACAGGGGCCCGGGCGGGCAGTACTTC. This gives the protein CASSVDRGPGGQYF. V and J are TRBV27 and TRBJ2-7; 8 bases are shared with TRBD1. After removal of 5 bases from V and 9 bases from J, the junction contained 12 bases not matched to a gene. Germline loops: CDR1 MNHEY, CDR2 SMNVEV (reference sequence). There are 14 residues in the CDR3.

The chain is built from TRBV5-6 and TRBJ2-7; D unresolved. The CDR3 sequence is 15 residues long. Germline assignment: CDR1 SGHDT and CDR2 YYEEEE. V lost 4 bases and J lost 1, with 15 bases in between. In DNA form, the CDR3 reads TGTGCCAGCAGCCCCAGGCCGGCCCGATCCTACGAGCAGTACTTC. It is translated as CASSPRPARSYEQYF. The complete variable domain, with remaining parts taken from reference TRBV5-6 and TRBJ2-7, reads DAGVTQSPTHLIKTRGQQVTLRCSPKSGHDTVSWYQQALGQGPQFIFQYYEEEERQRGNFPDRFSGHQFPNYSSELNVNALLLGDSALYLCASSPRPARSYEQYFGPGTRLTVT.

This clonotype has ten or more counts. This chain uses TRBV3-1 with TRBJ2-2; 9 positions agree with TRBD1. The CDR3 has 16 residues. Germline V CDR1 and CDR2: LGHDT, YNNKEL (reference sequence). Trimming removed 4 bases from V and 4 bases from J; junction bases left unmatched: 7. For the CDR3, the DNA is TGTGCCAGCAGCCTACGGACAGGGGCCCGCACCGGGGAGCTGTTTTTT. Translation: CASSLRTGARTGELFF.

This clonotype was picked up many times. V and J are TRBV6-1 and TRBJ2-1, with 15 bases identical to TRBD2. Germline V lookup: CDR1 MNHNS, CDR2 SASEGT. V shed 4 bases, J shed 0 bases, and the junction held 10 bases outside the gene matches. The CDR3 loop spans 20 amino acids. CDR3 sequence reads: CASSARPGLAGGHSYNEQFF. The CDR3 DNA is TGTGCCAGCAGTGCCCGACCGGGACTAGCGGGAGGTCACTCCTACAATGAGCAGTTCTTC.

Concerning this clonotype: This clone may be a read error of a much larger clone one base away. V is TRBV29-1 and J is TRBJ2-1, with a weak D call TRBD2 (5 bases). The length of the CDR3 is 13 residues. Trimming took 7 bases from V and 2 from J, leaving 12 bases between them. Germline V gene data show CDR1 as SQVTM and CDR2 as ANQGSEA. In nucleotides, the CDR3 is TGCAGCGCCCGGGATTGGCCCTACAATGAGCAGTTCTTC. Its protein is CSARDWPYNEQFF.

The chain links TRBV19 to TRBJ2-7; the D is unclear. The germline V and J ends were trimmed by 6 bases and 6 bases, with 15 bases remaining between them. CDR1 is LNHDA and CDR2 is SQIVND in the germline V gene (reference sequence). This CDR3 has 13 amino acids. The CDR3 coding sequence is TGTGCCAGTAGCCCCAGCCCACTTCGCGAGCAGTACTTC. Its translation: CASSPSPLREQYF.

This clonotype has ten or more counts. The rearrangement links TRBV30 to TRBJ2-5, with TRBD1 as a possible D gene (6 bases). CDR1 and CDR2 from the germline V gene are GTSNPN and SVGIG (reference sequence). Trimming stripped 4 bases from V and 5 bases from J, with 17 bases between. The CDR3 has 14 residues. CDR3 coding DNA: TGTGCCTGGACGACAGGTCGTTCATGGGAGACCCAGTACTTC. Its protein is CAWTTGRSWETQYF.

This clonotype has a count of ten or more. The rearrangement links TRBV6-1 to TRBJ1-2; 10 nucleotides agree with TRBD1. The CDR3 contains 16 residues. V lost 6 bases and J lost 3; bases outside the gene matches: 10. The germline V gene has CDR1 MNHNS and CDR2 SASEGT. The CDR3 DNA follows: TGTGCCAGCAGATCCTCTCGACAGGGGGCTTACTATGGCTACACCTTC. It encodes CASRSSRQGAYYGYTF.

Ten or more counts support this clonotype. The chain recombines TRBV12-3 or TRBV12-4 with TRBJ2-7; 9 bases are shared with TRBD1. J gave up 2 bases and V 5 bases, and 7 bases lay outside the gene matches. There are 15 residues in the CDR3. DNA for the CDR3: TGTGCCAGCAGTGCACGACAGGGGGTGACCTACGAGCAGTACTTC. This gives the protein CASSARQGVTYEQYF.

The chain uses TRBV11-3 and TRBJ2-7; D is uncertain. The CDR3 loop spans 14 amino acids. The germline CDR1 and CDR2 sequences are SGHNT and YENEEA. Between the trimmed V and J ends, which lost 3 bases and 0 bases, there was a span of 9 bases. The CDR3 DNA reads TGTGCCAGCAGCTTTACATCCACCTCCTACGAGCAGTACTTC. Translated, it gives CASSFTSTSYEQYF.

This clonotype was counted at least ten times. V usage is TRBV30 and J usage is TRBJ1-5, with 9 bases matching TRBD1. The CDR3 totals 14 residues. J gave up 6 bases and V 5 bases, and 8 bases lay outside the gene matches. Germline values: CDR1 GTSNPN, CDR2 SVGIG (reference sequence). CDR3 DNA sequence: TGTGCCTGGGGAACAGGGGGCGCGGGTCAGCCCCAGCATTTT. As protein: CAWGTGGAGQPQHF.

The CDR3 is CASSGPGTGQETQYF. Written as DNA, the CDR3 is TGTGCCAGTAGTGGTCCCGGGACAGGGCAAGAGACCCAGTACTTC. The chain recombines TRBV19 with TRBJ2-5; 9 bases match TRBD1. V lost 5 bases, J lost 2 bases, and 6 bases stayed unmatched. Germline V lookup: CDR1 LNHDA, CDR2 SQIVND (reference sequence). The CDR3 sequence is 15 residues long.

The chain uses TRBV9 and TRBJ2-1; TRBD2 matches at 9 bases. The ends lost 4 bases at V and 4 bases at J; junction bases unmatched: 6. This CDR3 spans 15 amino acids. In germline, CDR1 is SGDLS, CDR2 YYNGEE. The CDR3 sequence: CASSPRTSAYNEQFF. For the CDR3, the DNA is TGTGCCAGCAGCCCGCGGACTAGCGCGTACAATGAGCAGTTCTTC.

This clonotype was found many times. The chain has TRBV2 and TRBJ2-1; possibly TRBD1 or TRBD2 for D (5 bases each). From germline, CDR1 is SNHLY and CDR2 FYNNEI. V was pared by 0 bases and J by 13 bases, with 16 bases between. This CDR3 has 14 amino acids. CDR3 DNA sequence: TGTGCCAGCAGTGAAGCGATTTTCGGGACCATACAGTTCTTC. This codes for CASSEAIFGTIQFF.

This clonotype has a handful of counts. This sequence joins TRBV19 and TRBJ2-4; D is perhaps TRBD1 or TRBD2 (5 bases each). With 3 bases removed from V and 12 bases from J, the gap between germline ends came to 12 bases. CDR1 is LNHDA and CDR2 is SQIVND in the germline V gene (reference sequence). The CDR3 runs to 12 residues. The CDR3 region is CASSIPRGAQYF. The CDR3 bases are TGTGCCAGTAGTATTCCTCGAGGGGCTCAGTACTTC.

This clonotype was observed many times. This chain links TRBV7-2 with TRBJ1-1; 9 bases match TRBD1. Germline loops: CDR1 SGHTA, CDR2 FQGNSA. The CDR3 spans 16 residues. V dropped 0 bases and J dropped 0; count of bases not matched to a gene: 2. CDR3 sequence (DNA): TGTGCCAGCAGCTTAGCGACAGGGGGAATGAACACTGAAGCTTTCTTT. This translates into CASSLATGGMNTEAFF.

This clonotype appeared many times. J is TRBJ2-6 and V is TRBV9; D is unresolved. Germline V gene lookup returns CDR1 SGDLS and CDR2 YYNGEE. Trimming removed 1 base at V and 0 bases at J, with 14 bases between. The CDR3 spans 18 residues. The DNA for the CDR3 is TGTGCCAGCAGCGTATCTGTGGAAACGGGCTCTGGGGCCAACGTCCTGACTTTC. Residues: CASSVSVETGSGANVLTF.

This CDR3 is CASSPFLEEGQPQHF. The CDR3, as DNA: TGTGCCAGCAGTCCCTTTTTAGAGGAGGGTCAGCCCCAGCATTTT. V gene TRBV28 combines with J gene TRBJ1-5; no clear D. CDR1 and CDR2 (germline): MDHEN, SYDVKM. With 5 bases removed from V and 6 bases from J, the gap between germline ends came to 17 bases. The CDR3 has 15 amino acids.

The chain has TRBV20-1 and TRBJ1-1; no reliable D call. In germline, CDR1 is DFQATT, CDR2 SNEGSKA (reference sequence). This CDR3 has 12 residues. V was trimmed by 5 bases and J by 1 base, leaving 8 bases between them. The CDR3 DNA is TGCAGTGCTCCGCGACAGAACACTGAAGCTTTCTTT. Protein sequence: CSAPRQNTEAFF.